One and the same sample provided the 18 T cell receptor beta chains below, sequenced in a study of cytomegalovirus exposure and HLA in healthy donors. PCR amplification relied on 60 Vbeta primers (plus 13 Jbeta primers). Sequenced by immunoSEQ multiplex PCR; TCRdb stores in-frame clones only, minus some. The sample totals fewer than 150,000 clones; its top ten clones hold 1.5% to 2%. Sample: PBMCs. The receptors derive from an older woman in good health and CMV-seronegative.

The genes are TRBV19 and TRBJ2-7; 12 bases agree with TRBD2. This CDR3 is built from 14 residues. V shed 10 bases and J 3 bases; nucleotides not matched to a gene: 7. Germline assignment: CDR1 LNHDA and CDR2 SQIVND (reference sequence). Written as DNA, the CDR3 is TGTGCCACCATGACTAGCGGGAGTGGCTACGAGCAGTACTTC. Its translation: CATMTSGSGYEQYF. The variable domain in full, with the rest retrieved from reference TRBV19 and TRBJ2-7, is DGGITQSPKYLFRKEGQNVTLSCEQNLNHDAMYWYRQDPGQGLRLIYYSQIVNDFQKGDIAEGYSVSREKKESFPLTVTSAQKNPTAFYLCATMTSGSGYEQYFGPGTRLTVT.

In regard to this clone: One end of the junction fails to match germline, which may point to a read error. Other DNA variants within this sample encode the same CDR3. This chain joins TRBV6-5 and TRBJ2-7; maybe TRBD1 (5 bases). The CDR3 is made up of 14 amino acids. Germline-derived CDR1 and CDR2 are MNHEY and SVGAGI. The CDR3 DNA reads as TGTGCCACCGGATTCAGGGCCCCCCCCTACGAGCAATACTTC. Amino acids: CATGFRAPPYEQYF.

The CDR3 is CASSPTGSSGNTIYF. In nucleotides, the CDR3 is TGTGCCAGCTCACCCACGGGGAGCTCTGGAAACACCATATATTTT. The rearrangement links TRBV18 to TRBJ1-3; D remains ambiguous. Germline assignment: CDR1 KGHSH and CDR2 LQKENI. Trimming left V 3 bases short and J 0 bases short, with 9 bases between. The CDR3 totals 15 residues.

The CDR3 protein is CASSLVGLVIADTQYF. As DNA, the CDR3 is TGTGCCAGCAGCTTAGTAGGACTAGTCATCGCAGATACGCAGTATTTT. The chain has TRBV7-2 and TRBJ2-3, with 7 nucleotides matching TRBD2. CDR1 is SGHTA, CDR2 FQGNSA, per germline. V lost 1 base to trimming and J lost 4 bases; unmatched junction nucleotides: 8. This CDR3 region has 16 residues.

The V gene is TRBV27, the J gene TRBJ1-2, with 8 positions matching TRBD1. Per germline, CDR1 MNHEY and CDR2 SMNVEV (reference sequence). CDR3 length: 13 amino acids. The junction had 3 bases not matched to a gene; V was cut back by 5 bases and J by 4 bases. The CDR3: CASSGDRFYGYTF. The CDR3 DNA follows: TGTGCCAGCAGTGGGGACAGGTTCTATGGCTACACCTTC.

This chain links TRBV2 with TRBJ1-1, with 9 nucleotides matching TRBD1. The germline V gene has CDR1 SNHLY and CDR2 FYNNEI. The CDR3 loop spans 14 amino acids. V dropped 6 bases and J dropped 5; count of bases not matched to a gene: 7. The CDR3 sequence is CASRGDRGWTEAFF. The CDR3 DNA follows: TGTGCCAGCAGGGGCGACAGGGGGTGGACTGAAGCTTTCTTT.

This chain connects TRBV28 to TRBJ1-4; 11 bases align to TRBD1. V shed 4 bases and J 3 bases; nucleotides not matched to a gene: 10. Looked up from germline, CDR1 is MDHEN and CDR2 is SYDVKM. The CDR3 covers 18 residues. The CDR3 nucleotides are TGTGCCAGCAGTTCTCAGCCGGGACAGGGGGATGCTAATGAAAAACTGTTTTTT. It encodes CASSSQPGQGDANEKLFF. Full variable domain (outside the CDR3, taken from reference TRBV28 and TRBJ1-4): DVKVTQSSRYLVKRTGEKVFLECVQDMDHENMFWYRQDPGLGLRLIYFSYDVKMKEKGDIPEGYSVSREKKERFSLILESASTNQTSMYLCASSSQPGQGDANEKLFFGSGTQLSVL.

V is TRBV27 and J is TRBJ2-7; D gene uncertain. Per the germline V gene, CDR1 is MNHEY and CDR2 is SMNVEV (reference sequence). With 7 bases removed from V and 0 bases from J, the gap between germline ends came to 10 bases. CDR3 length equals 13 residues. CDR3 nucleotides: TGTGCCAGCATAGACACCGCCTCCTACGAGCAGTACTTC. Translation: CASIDTASYEQYF.

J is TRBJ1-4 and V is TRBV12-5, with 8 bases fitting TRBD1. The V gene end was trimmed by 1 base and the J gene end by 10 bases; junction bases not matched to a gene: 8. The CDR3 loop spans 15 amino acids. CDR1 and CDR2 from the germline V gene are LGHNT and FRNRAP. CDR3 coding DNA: TGTGCTAGTGGTTTGGGAACGACAGGGGCTGGAAAACTGTTTTTT. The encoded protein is CASGLGTTGAGKLFF.

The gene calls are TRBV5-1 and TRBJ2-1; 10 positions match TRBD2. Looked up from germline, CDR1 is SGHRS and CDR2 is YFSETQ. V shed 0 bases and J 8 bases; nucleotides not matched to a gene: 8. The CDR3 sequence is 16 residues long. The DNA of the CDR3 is TGCGCCAGCAGCTTGGCCACTAGCGGGGTAATCTATGAGCAGTTCTTC. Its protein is CASSLATSGVIYEQFF.

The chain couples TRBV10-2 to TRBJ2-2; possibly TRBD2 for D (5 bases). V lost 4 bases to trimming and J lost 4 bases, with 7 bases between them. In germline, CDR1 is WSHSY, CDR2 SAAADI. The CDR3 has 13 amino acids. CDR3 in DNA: TGCGCCAGCAGTGTGGGAGTCACCGGGGAGCTGTTTTTT. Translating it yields CASSVGVTGELFF.

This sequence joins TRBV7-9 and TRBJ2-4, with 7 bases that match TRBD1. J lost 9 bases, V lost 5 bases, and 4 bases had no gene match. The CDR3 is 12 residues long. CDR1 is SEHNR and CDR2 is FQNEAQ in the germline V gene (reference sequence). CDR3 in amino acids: CASSPPGGIQYF. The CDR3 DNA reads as TGTGCCAGCAGCCCCCCAGGGGGCATTCAGTACTTC.

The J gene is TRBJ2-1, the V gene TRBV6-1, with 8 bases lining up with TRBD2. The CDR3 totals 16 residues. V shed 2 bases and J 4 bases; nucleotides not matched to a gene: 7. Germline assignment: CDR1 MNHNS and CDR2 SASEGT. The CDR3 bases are TGTGCCAGCAGTGAACGGGTGGCGGGGGGTTACAATGAGCAGTTCTTC. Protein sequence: CASSERVAGGYNEQFF.

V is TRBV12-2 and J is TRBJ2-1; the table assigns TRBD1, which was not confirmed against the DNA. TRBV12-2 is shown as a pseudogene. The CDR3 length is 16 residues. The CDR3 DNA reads TGTGCAAGTCGCCAAACGCGAGGACAGGGGGATAATGAGCAGTTCTTC. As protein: CASRQTRGQGDNEQFF.

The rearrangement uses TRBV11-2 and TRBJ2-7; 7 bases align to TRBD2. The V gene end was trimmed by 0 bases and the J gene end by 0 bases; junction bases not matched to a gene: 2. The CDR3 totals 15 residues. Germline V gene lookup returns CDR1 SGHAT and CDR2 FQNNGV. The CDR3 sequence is CASSLEGGGSYEQYF. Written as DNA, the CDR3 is TGTGCCAGCAGCTTAGAGGGGGGGGGCTCCTACGAGCAGTACTTC. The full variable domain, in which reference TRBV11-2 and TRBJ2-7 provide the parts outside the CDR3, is EAGVAQSPRYKIIEKRQSVAFWCNPISGHATLYWYQQILGQGPKLLIQFQNNGVVDDSQLPKDRFSAERLKGVDSTLKIQPAKLEDSAVYLCASSLEGGGSYEQYFGPGTRLTVT.

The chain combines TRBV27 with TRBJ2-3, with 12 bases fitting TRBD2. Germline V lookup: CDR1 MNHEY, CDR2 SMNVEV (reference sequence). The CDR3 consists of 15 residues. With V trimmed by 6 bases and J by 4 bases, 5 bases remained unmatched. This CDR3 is CASSLAGGAPDTQYF. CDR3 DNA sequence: TGTGCCAGCAGCCTAGCGGGGGGGGCTCCAGATACGCAGTATTTT.

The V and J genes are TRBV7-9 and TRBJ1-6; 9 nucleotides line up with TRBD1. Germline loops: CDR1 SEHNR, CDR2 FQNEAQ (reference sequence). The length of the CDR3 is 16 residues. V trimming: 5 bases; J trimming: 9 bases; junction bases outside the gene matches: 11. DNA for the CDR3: TGTGCCAGCAGCCCGCTAGACAGGGGGGTTAGTTCACCCCTCCACTTT. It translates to CASSPLDRGVSSPLHF.

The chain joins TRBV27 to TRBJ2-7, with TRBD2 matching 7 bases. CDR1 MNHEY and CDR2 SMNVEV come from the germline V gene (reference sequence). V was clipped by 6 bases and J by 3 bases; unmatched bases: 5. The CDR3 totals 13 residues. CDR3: CASRTASGYEQYF. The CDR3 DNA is TGTGCCAGCAGAACCGCTAGCGGCTACGAGCAGTACTTC.